This T cell receptor (beta chain) derives from a study of OX40 agonist ivuxolimab in advanced cancers. Looking at the study overall: Administration of intravenous ivuxolimab to patients occurred every 2 weeks at 0.01 to 10 mg/kg.

Sequenced by immunoSEQ multiplex PCR; TCRdb stores in-frame clones only, minus some. This sample has 80,000 or so clones, with roughly 92% found just once. The CDR3 is 14 amino acids. Between the trimmed V and J ends, which lost 3 bases and 3 bases, there was a span of 10 bases. CDR1 is LNHDA, CDR2 SQIVND, per germline (reference sequence). This clone was recorded once. The receptor comes from an adult with an advanced solid tumor such as melanoma, head and neck, liver or kidney cancer. The sequenced sample was CD4+ or CD8+ T cells sorted from blood, obtained in a trial of the OX40 agonist ivuxolimab. The V and J genes are TRBV19 and TRBJ2-3; possible D gene TRBD2, 5 bases. The CDR3: CASSILLATDTQYF. CDR3 bases: TGTGCCAGTAGTATTCTGTTAGCGACAGATACGCAGTATTTT. The entire variable domain, with the rest obtained from reference TRBV19 and TRBJ2-3, is as follows: DGGITQSPKYLFRKEGQNVTLSCEQNLNHDAMYWYRQDPGQGLRLIYYSQIVNDFQKGDIAEGYSVSREKKESFPLTVTSAQKNPTAFYLCASSILLATDTQYFGPGTRLTVL.